The 9 T cell receptor beta chains below come from one sample, sequenced in a study of cytomegalovirus exposure and HLA in healthy donors. 13 Jbeta primers and 60 Vbeta primers were used for the PCR. Data came from immunoSEQ multiplex PCR; TCRdb stores just in-frame clones and leaves some out. The table has about 200,000 clones, less than 80% seen once. Sequencing was performed on PBMCs. The receptors shown here come from a girl between 2 and 10 years old in good health and CMV-seronegative.

The J gene is TRBJ1-2, the V gene TRBV6-1; no firm D call. Germline assignment: CDR1 MNHNS and CDR2 SASEGT. The V gene lost 6 bases and the J gene lost 4 bases, with 18 bases spanning the gap. CDR3 size: 15 residues. The CDR3 nucleotides read TGTGCCAGCAGGTCGGGAGGGCAGCCCGTCTATGGCTACACCTTC. Translated: CASRSGGQPVYGYTF.

The gene calls are TRBV7-7 and TRBJ2-5, with TRBD1 matching 7 bases. The V segment lost 5 bases and the J segment 4 bases; nucleotides outside the gene matches: 4. The CDR3 is made up of 13 amino acids. CDR1 and CDR2 from the germline V gene are SSHAT and FNYEAQ (reference sequence). DNA for the CDR3: TGTGCCAGCAGCGGAGACAGGGCAGAGACCCAGTACTTC. Its protein is CASSGDRAETQYF.

This chain uses TRBV4-2 with TRBJ2-5; D is undetermined. The CDR3 spans 11 residues. Germline V lookup: CDR1 LGHNA, CDR2 YNFKEQ. The V end was cut by 3 bases, the J end by 11 bases, with 10 bases between. The CDR3 is CASSHGVEQYF. The CDR3 bases are TGTGCCAGCAGCCATGGAGTGGAGCAGTACTTC.

The chain combines TRBV12-2 with TRBJ2-7; TRBD2 is the table's D call and was not checked against the DNA. TRBV12-2 constitutes a pseudogene. The length of the CDR3 is 17 residues. The DNA for the CDR3 is TGTGCAAGTCGCTTATCGCTATTCACTAGCGGTTCCTACGAGCAGTACTTC. Residues: CASRLSLFTSGSYEQYF.

The V and J genes are TRBV7-8 and TRBJ1-2, with TRBD1 matching over 7 bases. CDR3 size: 16 residues. The J segment lost 4 bases and the V segment lost 5 bases, leaving 13 bases of the junction unmatched. CDR1 and CDR2 from the germline V gene are SGHVS and FQNEAQ. CDR3 sequence (DNA): TGTGCCAGCAGCGACGGTCGTGCCGGGACAGTCTATGGCTACACCTTC. Amino acid sequence: CASSDGRAGTVYGYTF.

V and J are TRBV2 and TRBJ1-1; D is perhaps TRBD1 (5 bases). Trimming removed 1 base at V and 5 bases at J, with 11 bases between. There are 14 residues in the CDR3. The germline V gene encodes CDR1 SNHLY and CDR2 FYNNEI. The CDR3 DNA reads TGTGCCAGCAGTGAAGGGCAGGGATGGACTGAAGCTTTCTTT. This translates into CASSEGQGWTEAFF.

This chain joins TRBV27 and TRBJ2-7; perhaps TRBD2 as D (5 bases). CDR3 length: 13 amino acids. Germline lookup yields CDR1 MNHEY and CDR2 SMNVEV (reference sequence). Trimming took 0 bases from V and 3 from J, leaving 6 bases between them. The CDR3 nucleotides read TGTGCCAGCAGTTTATCACGGGGCTACGAGCAGTACTTC. This translates into CASSLSRGYEQYF.

The chain employs TRBV6-5 and TRBJ1-4, with 8 bases matching TRBD1. J lost 6 bases, V lost 4 bases, and 7 bases had no gene match. This CDR3 region has 15 residues. Looked up from germline, CDR1 is MNHEY and CDR2 is SVGAGI. CDR3 DNA sequence: TGTGCCAGCAGTTCGACAGGGGCGCGGGATGAAAAACTGTTTTTT. Encoded protein: CASSSTGARDEKLFF.

In this sample, this clone turned up once. The rearrangement joins TRBV5-1 to TRBJ1-3; 7 bases are shared with TRBD1. The CDR3 covers 18 residues. The junction had 9 bases not matched to a gene; V was cut back by 0 bases and J by 0 bases. From germline, CDR1 is SGHRS and CDR2 YFSETQ. This chain's CDR3 is CASSLVATGKYSGNTIYF. CDR3 DNA sequence: TGCGCCAGCAGCTTGGTAGCGACAGGGAAGTACTCTGGAAACACCATATATTTT.